The 2 T cell receptor beta chains below all came from one sample that was sequenced in a study of T cells in Graves' hyperthyroidism and ophthalmopathy. The investigators amplified TCR beta CDR3 regions from RNA transcripts. With the HTBI primer set, the TCR CDR3 went through a first round of RT-PCR. TCRdb called the multiplex PCR reads again in MiXCR, with one record for every CDR3 protein. This table has approximately 590,000 distinct CDR3 sequences, 46% appearing once. Sequencing was carried out using peripheral blood or thyroid tissue (not recorded which). Receptors originate from a woman under 30 with Graves' hyperthyroidism.

This clonotype was found once. J is TRBJ2-7 and V is TRBV19; weak D call: TRBD2 (6 bases). CDR3 length: 15 amino acids. CDR1 and CDR2 (germline): LNHDA, SQIVND (reference sequence). Trimming took off 7 bases at V and 0 bases at J, with 16 bases between the two ends. The DNA for the CDR3 is TGTGCCAGTACCATAGGGACTGGTAGCTCCTACGAGCAGTACTTC. It yields the protein CASTIGTGSSYEQYF.

The V gene is TRBV10-3, the J gene TRBJ2-6; a possible D gene is TRBD1 (5 bases). The germline gives CDR1 ENHRY, CDR2 SYGVKD. This CDR3 is built from 15 residues. V was trimmed by 3 bases and J by 0 bases, leaving 6 bases between them. Written as DNA, the CDR3 is TGTGCCATCAGTGAAGGGGACTCTGGGGCCAACGTCCTGACTTTC. It encodes CAISEGDSGANVLTF.